This T cell receptor beta chain was retrieved from a study of molecular identifiers for immune sequencing clone quantification. The CDR3 extends over 16 amino acids. Germline V gene lookup returns CDR1 PRHDT and CDR2 FYEKMQ (reference sequence). Trimming at V came to 5 bases and at J to 2 bases, leaving 10 bases not matched to a gene. TCRdb processed the PCR reads anew with MiXCR; each CDR3 protein has one entry. Of tens of thousands of distinct CDR3 sequences listed, roughly a quarter were seen once; the top ten hold 1.9%. This clonotype was recorded many times. The J gene is TRBJ2-7, the V gene TRBV13; 9 bases are a match to TRBD2. The source of this sequence is a human donor in good health. Some libraries in this study had Jurkat cell RNA spiked in. The material sequenced was naive CD8+ T cells from blood, with Jurkat cell RNA spiked in. Regarding subset: FACS-sorted CD8+CD4-CCR7+CD45RA+ naive T cells. CDR3 DNA sequence: TGTGCCAGCAGCCCGCCTGAGCGGGGGGTTACCTACGAGCAGTACTTC. This encodes CASSPPERGVTYEQYF. The full variable domain, completed using reference TRBV13 and TRBJ2-7, is AAGVIQSPRHLIKEKRETATLKCYPIPRHDTVYWYQQGPGQDPQFLISFYEKMQSDKGSIPDRFSAQQFSDYHSELNMSSLELGDSALYFCASSPPERGVTYEQYFGPGTRLTVT.